What follows describes a single T cell receptor (beta chain). This entry is derived from a study of blood T cell repertoires in COVID-19. Study-wide background: COVID-19 samples from acute and convalescent phases originated in the United States, Italy and Spain. The cDNA or gDNA used as material had been derived from T cells, B-cell-depleted T cells, or PBMCs.

The CDR3 is 13 residues long. With 6 bases clipped from V and 9 bases from J, the junction kept 8 bases outside the gene matches. Sequencing was performed with immunoSEQ multiplex PCR; in TCRdb, only in-frame clones are kept and a portion is missing. The sample yields a few hundred thousand clones, 88% seen once. Seattle enrolled patients during active infection and tracked them longitudinally. The sequenced material came from peripheral blood. This receptor was identified in a woman aged 30 to 39 with COVID-19, enrolled during active disease. The V gene is TRBV12-3 or TRBV12-4, the J gene TRBJ2-7; TRBD1 matches at 10 bases. DNA of the CDR3: TGTGCCAGCAGCCGGGACAGGGGATTGGGGCAGTACTTC. Translated, it gives CASSRDRGLGQYF.